This T cell receptor beta chain was identified during a study of OX40 agonist ivuxolimab in advanced cancers. Germline-derived CDR1 and CDR2 are SEHNR and FQNEAQ (reference sequence). V trimming: 2 bases; J trimming: 3 bases; junction bases outside the gene matches: 1. CDR3 length: 14 residues. Assay used: immunoSEQ multiplex PCR; TCRdb lists only in-frame clones, some missing. Of approximately 22,000 clones in the sample, approximately 84% were seen once. The sample was CD4+ or CD8+ T cells sorted from blood, taken in a trial of the OX40 agonist ivuxolimab. V gene TRBV7-9 combines with J gene TRBJ2-7; TRBD2 matches 10 bases. The TCR was taken from an adult with an advanced solid tumor such as melanoma, head and neck, liver or kidney cancer. CDR3 residues: CASSLQREGYEQYF. DNA of the CDR3: TGTGCCAGCAGCTTACAGCGGGAGGGCTACGAGCAGTACTTC.